The 15 T cell receptor beta chains below were found in one sample sequenced in a study of control samples from healthy donors and cancer patients. The repertoire was sequenced with immunoSEQ multiplex PCR; TCRdb's copy has only in-frame clones and lacks some. Of roughly 220,000 clones in the sample, roughly 94% were seen once. The sequencing input was blood. The receptors were gathered from a man between 45 and 60 years old in good health.

The chain carries TRBV5-1 and TRBJ2-1, with D perhaps matching TRBD1 or TRBD2 (5 bases each). Trimming shortened V by 4 bases and J by 0 bases, and 8 bases separated the two germline ends. In germline, CDR1 is SGHRS, CDR2 YFSETQ. CDR3 size: 14 residues. The CDR3 loop reads CASSPGTSYNEQFF. The CDR3 nucleotides are TGCGCCAGCAGCCCAGGGACCTCCTACAATGAGCAGTTCTTC.

The chain joins TRBV15 to TRBJ1-5, with no clear D. The V and J ends lost 1 base and 3 bases respectively, with 10 bases between them. From germline, CDR1 is LNHNV and CDR2 YYDKDF (reference sequence). The CDR3 runs 15 residues. CDR3 region: CATSRGVGYNQPQHF. CDR3 sequence (DNA): TGTGCCACCAGCAGAGGGGTGGGATACAATCAGCCCCAGCATTTT. The complete variable domain, with remaining parts taken from reference TRBV15 and TRBJ1-5, reads DAMVIQNPRYQVTQFGKPVTLSCSQTLNHNVMYWYQQKSSQAPKLLFHYYDKDFNNEADTPDNFQSRRPNTSFCFLDIRSPGLGDTAMYLCATSRGVGYNQPQHFGDGTRLSIL.

This clone appeared a single time. The chain couples TRBV19 to TRBJ2-2; D gene uncertain. The CDR3 is 13 amino acids. The V end lost 3 bases, the J end lost 10 bases, and 12 bases lay between the germline ends. Looked up from germline, CDR1 is LNHDA and CDR2 is SQIVND (reference sequence). The CDR3 DNA sequence: TGTGCCAGTAGTATTATCGGCAGCTTGGAGCTGTTTTTT. Amino acids: CASSIIGSLELFF.

The rearrangement links TRBV5-1 to TRBJ2-7, with D hard to call. V lost 2 bases and J 6 bases, leaving 18 bases between the germline ends. The CDR3 consists of 15 residues. CDR1 and CDR2 (germline): SGHRS, YFSETQ. DNA for the CDR3: TGCGCCAGCAGCTTCCCTAGAGGATCCAATAGCGAGCAGTACTTC. Protein product: CASSFPRGSNSEQYF. The full variable domain, rest sourced from reference TRBV5-1 and TRBJ2-7, is KAGVTQTPRYLIKTRGQQVTLSCSPISGHRSVSWYQQTPGQGLQFLFEYFSETQRNKGNFPGRFSGRQFSNSRSEMNVSTLELGDSALYLCASSFPRGSNSEQYFGPGTRLTVT.

This clone appeared a few times. The same CDR3 is also encoded by other DNA sequences in this sample. The chain couples TRBV2 to TRBJ1-5, with a possible D match to TRBD1 (6 bases). The CDR3 totals 12 residues. V was shortened by 6 bases and J by 6 bases, with 9 bases between the two germline ends. The germline gives CDR1 SNHLY, CDR2 FYNNEI. The CDR3 is CASRDSLQPQHF. CDR3 sequence (DNA): TGTGCCAGCAGGGACAGCCTTCAGCCCCAGCATTTT.

This chain joins TRBV15 and TRBJ1-5, with a tentative D call TRBD1 (5 bases). CDR3 length: 13 amino acids. V was clipped by 9 bases and J by 7 bases, with 16 bases between them. Germline V gene lookup returns CDR1 LNHNV and CDR2 YYDKDF (reference sequence). The CDR3 sequence is CATAGGKSQPQHF. CDR3 DNA: TGTGCCACGGCCGGGGGTAAATCGCAGCCCCAGCATTTT. Combining the CDR3 with reference TRBV15 and TRBJ1-5 gives the whole variable domain DAMVIQNPRYQVTQFGKPVTLSCSQTLNHNVMYWYQQKSSQAPKLLFHYYDKDFNNEADTPDNFQSRRPNTSFCFLDIRSPGLGDTAMYLCATAGGKSQPQHFGDGTRLSIL.

Here the CDR3 reads CASSISGTGIGKLFF. In nucleotides, the CDR3 is TGTGCCAGTAGTATATCCGGGACAGGGATTGGAAAACTGTTTTTT. This chain uses TRBV19 with TRBJ1-4, with 9 bases lining up with TRBD1. The junction had 8 bases not matched to a gene; V was cut back by 2 bases and J by 10 bases. The CDR3 runs 15 residues. The germline V gene has CDR1 LNHDA and CDR2 SQIVND (reference sequence).

The chain is built from TRBV6-5 and TRBJ1-2; the D gene is possibly TRBD1 (5 bases). V gave up 1 base and J gave up 8 bases, with 14 bases separating them. The CDR3 is made up of 14 amino acids. CDR1 and CDR2 from the germline V gene are MNHEY and SVGAGI. CDR3 coding DNA: TGTGCCAGCAGTTACTTTGGGACCGCGGGCGGCTACACCTTC. Its translation is CASSYFGTAGGYTF.

The chain has TRBV27 and TRBJ2-7, with TRBD2 matching over 8 bases. The CDR3 sequence is 15 residues long. V lost 0 bases to trimming and J lost 4 bases; unmatched junction nucleotides: 5. Germline V gene sequence: CDR1 MNHEY, CDR2 SMNVEV (reference sequence). The CDR3 here is CASSLSGGGQYEQYV. Written as DNA, the CDR3 is TGTGCCAGCAGTTTATCGGGCGGGGGGCAATACGAGCAGTACGTC.

This sequence joins TRBV13 and TRBJ2-1; no clear D gene. This CDR3 is built from 15 residues. Germline CDR1 is PRHDT and CDR2 is FYEKMQ (reference sequence). V gave up 5 bases and J gave up 2 bases, with 13 bases separating them. This CDR3 is CASSPRVGPYNEQFF. The CDR3 coding sequence is TGTGCCAGCAGCCCCCGAGTAGGGCCCTACAATGAGCAGTTCTTC.

The chain combines TRBV7-6 with TRBJ2-5; D remains unclear. The CDR3 loop spans 13 amino acids. Germline lookup yields CDR1 SGHVS and CDR2 FNYEAQ. V was clipped by 1 base and J by 5 bases, with 8 bases between them. This chain's CDR3 is CASSLGGGETQYF. The CDR3 nucleotides are TGTGCCAGCAGCTTAGGAGGTGGGGAGACCCAGTACTTC.

The chain employs TRBV18 and TRBJ1-1; D may be TRBD1 (5 bases). Germline CDR1 reads KGHSH; CDR2 reads LQKENI. The ends were cut back, 6 bases at V and 5 bases at J, with 19 bases in the middle. The CDR3 runs 15 residues. The CDR3 DNA reads as TGTGCCAGCTCTTCCCCAACAGGATTCGGGACTGAAGCTTTCTTT. This codes for CASSSPTGFGTEAFF.

This chain links TRBV19 with TRBJ1-4; weak D call: TRBD1 (5 bases). Per the germline V gene, CDR1 is LNHDA and CDR2 is SQIVND (reference sequence). This CDR3 has 13 residues. V was trimmed by 3 bases and J by 10 bases, leaving 12 bases between them. The CDR3 sequence: CASSIGTPGKLFF. The CDR3 DNA sequence: TGTGCCAGTAGTATCGGGACCCCCGGAAAACTGTTTTTT.

The V and J genes are TRBV19 and TRBJ2-3; D not resolved. CDR1 and CDR2 from the germline V gene are LNHDA and SQIVND (reference sequence). This CDR3 region has 16 residues. V was cut by 1 base and J by 2 bases, with 13 bases left in between. In nucleotides, the CDR3 is TGTGCCAGTAGTATAGGAGGTTCTCCTTACACAGATACGCAGTATTTT. Translated, it gives CASSIGGSPYTDTQYF.

This clone appeared once. The rearrangement links TRBV5-1 to TRBJ1-4; D not certain. V lost 0 bases and J 4 bases, leaving 7 bases between the germline ends. CDR1 and CDR2 (germline): SGHRS, YFSETQ. The CDR3 covers 14 residues. As DNA, the CDR3 is TGCGCCAGCAGCTTGGGAGGAGATAATGAAAAACTGTTTTTT. Protein: CASSLGGDNEKLFF.